This TCR beta chain is drawn from a study of blood T cell repertoires in COVID-19. In the study overall: There were acute and convalescent COVID-19 samples, and they came from the United States, Italy and Spain. The analysed material was cDNA or gDNA that came from T cells, B-cell-depleted T cells, or PBMCs.

J gave up 5 bases and V 6 bases, and 15 bases lay outside the gene matches. The CDR3 has 17 residues. Germline CDR1 LGHDT, CDR2 YNNKEL (reference sequence). Under the authors' procedure: Nucleated cell counts were estimated from reference gene primer amplification. Assay: immunoSEQ multiplex PCR; the TCRdb copy retains only in-frame clones and omits some. The DNA was the basis for D and trimming; V, J and clone size are from that table. This table holds more than 75,000 clones, around 86% found once. The sequence was obtained from a woman older than 75 with active or convalescent COVID-19. The genes are TRBV3-1 (or the pseudogene TRBV3-2) and TRBJ2-5; TRBD2 aligns across 10 bases. Source material: peripheral blood. The CDR3 coding sequence is TGTGCCAGCAGATCCAGCGGGGGGGGCATGTTAGATGAGACCCAGTACTTC. This sequence encodes CASRSSGGGMLDETQYF.